The 26 T cell receptor beta chains listed next were all sequenced from one sample in a study of neurological immune-mediated disorders. TCRdb processed the 5' RACE reads anew with MiXCR; each CDR3 protein has one entry. The data hold roughly 76,000 distinct CDR3 sequences, with around 3% observed a single time. The material sequenced was PBMCs. The receptors shown here come from a woman between 45 and 65 years old with multiple sclerosis.

This clonotype was seen ten or more times. The rearrangement joins TRBV20-1 to TRBJ1-1; the D gene is possibly TRBD1 (5 bases). V was cut by 1 base and J by 7 bases, with 7 bases left in between. The CDR3 is made up of 11 amino acids. Germline lookup yields CDR1 DFQATT and CDR2 SNEGSKA (reference sequence). The CDR3 here is CSARGDGEAFF. DNA for the CDR3: TGCAGTGCTAGAGGGGACGGTGAAGCTTTCTTT.

This clonotype was picked up many times. J is TRBJ2-1 and V is TRBV6-2 or TRBV6-3; unclear D gene. This CDR3 has 12 residues. The ends were cut back, 0 bases at V and 7 bases at J, with 4 bases in the middle. Looked up from germline, CDR1 is MNHEY and CDR2 is SVGEGT. The CDR3 sequence: CASSYSRNEQFF. The DNA for the CDR3 is TGTGCCAGCAGTTACTCTAGGAATGAGCAGTTCTTC.

This clonotype was recorded at least ten times. The chain employs TRBV7-2 and TRBJ2-1, with 7 positions matching TRBD1. The CDR3 has 14 residues. Germline CDR1 reads SGHTA; CDR2 reads FQGNSA. V lost 5 bases to trimming and J lost 4 bases; unmatched junction nucleotides: 5. The CDR3 here is CASSPDRAYNEQFF. The CDR3 bases are TGTGCCAGCAGCCCAGACAGGGCGTACAATGAGCAGTTCTTC.

This clonotype came up many times. The chain carries TRBV7-9 and TRBJ1-1; the D is unclear. V was clipped by 1 base and J by 2 bases, with 8 bases between them. The CDR3 is 14 amino acids. Germline CDR1 SEHNR, CDR2 FQNEAQ (reference sequence). This chain's CDR3 is CASSLGGPNTEAFF. CDR3 DNA sequence: TGTGCCAGCAGCTTAGGAGGGCCAAACACTGAAGCTTTCTTT.

There are many counts of this clonotype. CDR3 in amino acids: CASSTTRLARETQYF. In DNA form, the CDR3 reads TGTGCCAGCAGTACCACAAGACTAGCCCGGGAGACCCAGTACTTC. The rearrangement links TRBV27 to TRBJ2-5, with 7 positions matching TRBD2. Trimming at V came to 5 bases and at J to 5 bases, leaving 11 bases not matched to a gene. This CDR3 has 15 residues. Germline V gene lookup returns CDR1 MNHEY and CDR2 SMNVEV (reference sequence).

This clonotype was counted ten times or more. The chain employs TRBV4-3 and TRBJ2-1; D might be TRBD2 (6 bases). Germline V gene lookup returns CDR1 LGHNA and CDR2 YSLEER. The CDR3 loop spans 13 amino acids. Trimming shortened V by 0 bases and J by 10 bases, and 10 bases separated the two germline ends. CDR3 DNA: TGCGCCAGCAGCCAAGATCTCCGGGGGGAGCAGTTCTTC. This sequence encodes CASSQDLRGEQFF.

This clonotype was found many times. The J gene is TRBJ1-1, the V gene TRBV7-9; no clear D. The germline V and J ends were trimmed by 3 bases and 2 bases, with 4 bases remaining between them. This CDR3 comprises 12 residues. CDR1 is SEHNR, CDR2 FQNEAQ, per germline (reference sequence). The CDR3 DNA sequence: TGTGCCAGCAGCTTCGCCAACACTGAAGCTTTCTTT. Translated: CASSFANTEAFF.

This clonotype came up many times. The genes are TRBV11-3 and TRBJ2-3, with D perhaps assigned TRBD1 or TRBD2 (6 bases each). V was trimmed by 5 bases and J by 4 bases, leaving 10 bases between them. Germline CDR1 is SGHNT and CDR2 is YENEEA. The length of the CDR3 is 13 residues. This CDR3 is CASSERGADTQYF. Written as DNA, the CDR3 is TGTGCCAGCAGCGAAAGGGGGGCAGATACGCAGTATTTT.

This clonotype showed up many times. The chain joins TRBV5-5 to TRBJ2-2; D gene unclear. V was pared by 7 bases and J by 4 bases, with 2 bases between. CDR3 length equals 10 residues. Germline V gene data show CDR1 as SGHKS and CDR2 as YYEKEE (reference sequence). The CDR3: CASPTGELFF. DNA of the CDR3: TGTGCCAGCCCCACCGGGGAGCTGTTTTTT.

This clonotype was counted at least ten times. V is TRBV10-2 and J is TRBJ1-2; no firm D call. The CDR3 spans 14 residues. The V end lost 6 bases, the J end lost 8 bases, and 19 bases lay between the germline ends. CDR1 is WSHSY and CDR2 is SAAADI in the germline V gene. Written as DNA, the CDR3 is TGCGCCAGCAGGGCCAGTGACACTCTCAGGGGCTACACCTTC. It codes for CASRASDTLRGYTF.

This clonotype was seen repeatedly, ten times or more. The genes are TRBV5-4 and TRBJ2-5; 8 positions agree with TRBD2. The CDR3 has 15 amino acids. CDR1 and CDR2 (germline): SGHNT, YYREEE (reference sequence). J was trimmed by 5 bases and V by 4 bases; bases with no gene match: 10. CDR3 nucleotide sequence: TGTGCCAGCAGCCGGGCCGGGACTAGGGGGGAGACCCAGTACTTC. Translated: CASSRAGTRGETQYF.

This clonotype was observed many times. The chain has TRBV20-1 and TRBJ2-1; 8 nucleotides agree with TRBD2. Germline V CDR1 and CDR2: DFQATT, SNEGSKA (reference sequence). V lost 0 bases to trimming and J lost 0 bases; unmatched junction nucleotides: 7. CDR3 length: 17 residues. CDR3 protein: CSARDSGGRFSYNEQFF. In DNA, the CDR3 is TGCAGTGCTAGAGATTCTGGCGGGAGGTTCTCCTACAATGAGCAGTTCTTC.

This clonotype came up many times. The V call is TRBV29-1, the J call TRBJ1-2, with TRBD1 matching over 10 bases. V lost 8 bases to trimming and J lost 4 bases; unmatched junction nucleotides: 4. In germline, CDR1 is SQVTM, CDR2 ANQGSEA. This CDR3 region has 12 residues. The CDR3 DNA reads TGCAGCTTCGGGGACAGGGGCTATGGCTACACCTTC. Amino acid sequence: CSFGDRGYGYTF.

At least ten counts were recorded for this clonotype. J is TRBJ2-6 and V is TRBV20-1; TRBD2 matches at 8 bases. Germline V gene data show CDR1 as DFQATT and CDR2 as SNEGSKA (reference sequence). V shed 0 bases and J 1 base; nucleotides not matched to a gene: 14. CDR3 length: 20 residues. In nucleotides, the CDR3 is TGCAGTGCTAGAGATTCGGGAATCGGGGGGGACGGATCTGGGGCCAACGTCCTGACTTTC. Protein product: CSARDSGIGGDGSGANVLTF.

This clonotype was seen repeatedly, ten times or more. This chain links TRBV3-1 with TRBJ1-6; D remains ambiguous. With 4 bases removed from V and 5 bases from J, the gap between germline ends came to 12 bases. The CDR3 runs to 15 residues. CDR1 and CDR2 (germline): LGHDT, YNNKEL (reference sequence). DNA for the CDR3: TGTGCCAGCAGCCCCGGTTGGCGAGATAATTCACCCCTCCACTTT. Protein product: CASSPGWRDNSPLHF.

Ten or more counts support this clonotype. The V call is TRBV10-3, the J call TRBJ2-3; D not resolved. The CDR3 sequence is 14 residues long. The ends were cut back, 10 bases at V and 0 bases at J, with 14 bases in the middle. CDR1 and CDR2 (germline): ENHRY, SYGVKD. For the CDR3, the DNA is TGTGCCACCTGGGAAAGGCATAGCACAGATACGCAGTATTTT. Protein: CATWERHSTDTQYF.

This clonotype was recorded only once. Its ends do not fully match the called genes, so a read error is possible. This CDR3 is CDSSLGAETQYF. The CDR3 DNA reads TGTGACAGCAGCTTGGGAGCGGAGACCCAGTACTTC. The gene calls are TRBV11-3 and TRBJ2-5; a possible D gene is TRBD2 (5 bases). CDR3 size: 12 residues. Looked up from germline, CDR1 is SGHNT and CDR2 is YENEEA.

This clonotype was picked up many times. The genes are TRBV20-1 and TRBJ2-3; 12 bases match TRBD2. V lost 5 bases and J lost 5; bases outside the gene matches: 8. Germline CDR1 DFQATT, CDR2 SNEGSKA (reference sequence). The CDR3 spans 15 residues. The CDR3 is CSASRLAGEVDTQYF. In DNA form, the CDR3 reads TGCAGTGCTTCCCGACTAGCGGGAGAGGTAGATACGCAGTATTTT.

The rearrangement joins TRBV5-1 to TRBJ1-5; D unresolved. The germline gives CDR1 SGHRS, CDR2 YFSETQ. The CDR3 is made up of 13 amino acids. With 5 bases removed from V and 2 bases from J, the gap between germline ends came to 8 bases. The chain's CDR3 is CASSREGNQPQHF. CDR3 in DNA: TGCGCCAGCAGTCGTGAGGGCAATCAGCCCCAGCATTTT.

This clonotype was seen at least ten times. This rearrangement joins TRBV20-1 to TRBJ2-7; D not resolved. This CDR3 contains 12 residues. The germline V gene encodes CDR1 DFQATT and CDR2 SNEGSKA (reference sequence). V dropped 6 bases and J dropped 4 bases, with 13 bases sitting between them. CDR3 bases: TGCAGTGCCAGCGAGCTGGTTTACGAGCAGTACTTC. It encodes CSASELVYEQYF.

This clonotype was seen ten or more times. The chain combines TRBV5-1 with TRBJ1-5; D remains ambiguous. The germline V gene has CDR1 SGHRS and CDR2 YFSETQ. The length of the CDR3 is 13 residues. Between the trimmed V and J ends, which lost 0 bases and 5 bases, there was a span of 6 bases. The CDR3 sequence is CASSLAGDQPQHF. The CDR3 DNA sequence: TGCGCCAGCAGCTTGGCCGGGGATCAGCCCCAGCATTTT.

This clonotype has only a few counts. Just one base apart from a much larger clone, this may be a read error. The conserved closing phenylalanine or tryptophan is absent in this CDR3, likely reflecting a read error. J is TRBJ2-5 and V is TRBV24-1; 7 bases line up with TRBD2. Per germline, CDR1 KGHDR and CDR2 SFDVKD. The junction had 12 bases not matched to a gene; V was cut back by 4 bases and J by 5 bases. The CDR3 extends over 16 amino acids. In nucleotides, the CDR3 is TGTGCCACCAGTGACCCCACTAGCGCTGGGGCCGAGACCCAGTACTAC. It codes for CATSDPTSAGAETQYY.

This clonotype was found many times. This rearrangement joins TRBV10-3 to TRBJ1-5; D ambiguous. Germline V gene lookup returns CDR1 ENHRY and CDR2 SYGVKD. The V end was cut by 6 bases, the J end by 2 bases, with 14 bases between. This CDR3 has 15 amino acids. The CDR3 here is CAISATGLGNQPQHF. CDR3 bases: TGTGCCATCAGCGCCACCGGGCTTGGCAATCAGCCCCAGCATTTT.

The table lists this clonotype with a few counts. This chain joins TRBV7-9 and TRBJ2-3; unclear D gene. Deletions cut 5 bases from V and 2 bases from J, with 11 bases between. The V gene's germline CDR1 is SEHNR and CDR2 FQNEAQ (reference sequence). The CDR3 is made up of 14 amino acids. The CDR3 sequence is CASSITFNTDTQYF. In DNA, the CDR3 is TGTGCCAGCAGCATCACGTTCAACACAGATACGCAGTATTTT.

This clonotype was found many times. J is TRBJ1-6 and V is TRBV2; D is ambiguous. CDR3 length equals 15 residues. Germline CDR1 SNHLY, CDR2 FYNNEI. The V and J ends lost 8 bases and 3 bases respectively, with 14 bases between them. The CDR3 coding sequence is TGTGCCAGCCTGAAGGGAAACCACTATAATTCACCCCTCCACTTT. It specifies CASLKGNHYNSPLHF.

This clonotype was detected ten times or more. The chain links TRBV7-2 to TRBJ1-1; the D gene is possibly TRBD1 (6 bases). Between the trimmed V and J ends, which lost 0 bases and 4 bases, there was a span of 6 bases. CDR1 is SGHTA and CDR2 is FQGNSA in the germline V gene. The CDR3 consists of 13 residues. For the CDR3, the DNA is TGTGCCAGCAGCTTAGCACAGGGCACTGAAGCTTTCTTT. This sequence encodes CASSLAQGTEAFF.